This TCR beta chain was identified during a study of cytomegalovirus exposure and HLA in healthy donors. Study-wide findings and caveats: Researchers counted 150 to 200 TCR beta chains as cytomegalovirus-associated. Within the 100 to 150 validation repertoires, first-cohort TCR clusters tended to co-occur, according to a later analysis.

The donors belonged to the roughly 120-subject validation cohort, separate from the roughly 650-subject first cohort. Germline V gene data show CDR1 as SGHTA and CDR2 as FQGNSA. The length of the CDR3 is 13 residues. Trimming shortened V by 5 bases and J by 2 bases, and 10 bases separated the two germline ends. A word on this clone: Antigen specificity is unknown.

The assay was immunoSEQ multiplex PCR, and TCRdb's table has in-frame clones only and misses some. The repertoire consists of tens of thousands of clones, with 85% to 95% occurring once and the leading ten covering 0.55% to 0.8%. Input material: PBMCs. The chain is built from TRBV7-2 and TRBJ2-7; maybe TRBD2 (6 bases). The TCR comes from a man between 18 and 29 years old in good health and CMV-seronegative. DNA for the CDR3: TGTGCCAGCAGCCCCCCGGGGGCCTACGAGCAGTACTTC. Residues: CASSPPGAYEQYF.